The 18 T cell receptor beta chains given below trace back to one sample, sequenced in a study of T-cell reconstitution after alpha-beta-depleted transplantation in children (dated by TCRdb to about 2016). The library was built by means of PCR. The run used an Illumina HiSeq 2500. Molecular barcoding was employed in the preparation of TCR libraries, with unique molecular identifiers being used to normalize TCRbeta repertoire quantification. Starting from the raw public reads, TCRdb applied fastp trimming at Q25, assembled clones with MiXCR and retained in-frame beta chains. Each entry merges the rows of one CDR3 protein and shows their most common DNA and genes. The sample table contains about 200,000 distinct CDR3 sequences; only one count was recorded for roughly 7.1% of them. The ten most abundant clones make up just over 5.5% of the sample. The treatment or condition tag for this specimen amounts to: allogeneic hematopoietic cell transplantation with graft depleted of TCRalphabeta T cells and CD19 B cells.

The source was PBMCs, collected before TCRalphabeta/CD19-depleted stem cell transplant. The receptors originated from a boy younger than 10 with acute lymphoblastic leukemia, due to receive a stem cell transplant.

V and J are TRBV6-5 and TRBJ1-5; no firm D call. V lost 4 bases to trimming and J lost 3 bases, with 7 bases between them. The CDR3 spans 13 residues. Germline V gene lookup returns CDR1 MNHEY and CDR2 SVGAGI. The CDR3 bases are TGTGCCAGCAGTTCCCAGCCCAATCAGCCCCAGCATTTT. Amino acid sequence: CASSSQPNQPQHF.

There are many counts of this clonotype. The chain joins TRBV18 to TRBJ2-1, with 10 bases lining up with TRBD1. V trimming: 4 bases; J trimming: 3 bases; junction bases outside the gene matches: 6. CDR3 length: 16 residues. Germline values: CDR1 KGHSH, CDR2 LQKENI. CDR3 in amino acids: CASSLKDRGVYNEQFF. The CDR3 bases are TGTGCCAGCTCACTAAAGGACAGGGGGGTCTACAATGAGCAGTTCTTC.

This clonotype was seen at least ten times. The V and J genes are TRBV10-3 and TRBJ2-3, with D unclear. The germline gives CDR1 ENHRY, CDR2 SYGVKD. The ends were cut back, 3 bases at V and 0 bases at J, with 4 bases in the middle. The CDR3 is 13 residues long. CDR3 sequence reads: CAISEESTDTQYF. The CDR3 DNA sequence: TGTGCCATCAGTGAAGAGAGCACAGATACGCAGTATTTT.

In its sample, this clonotype was seen many times. The chain couples TRBV4-3 to TRBJ2-1; 11 positions agree with TRBD2. The V and J ends lost 2 bases and 8 bases, in that order; junction bases with no gene match: 11. Per germline, CDR1 LGHNA and CDR2 YSLEER. CDR3 size: 17 residues. This CDR3 reads CASSQKTSGGRGDEQFF. In DNA form, the CDR3 reads TGCGCCAGCAGCCAAAAAACTAGCGGGGGAAGGGGAGATGAGCAGTTCTTC.

This chain joins TRBV24-1 and TRBJ2-1; 9 positions match TRBD2. Germline V gene lookup returns CDR1 KGHDR and CDR2 SFDVKD. CDR3 length: 19 amino acids. J lost 3 bases, V lost 5 bases, and 16 bases had no gene match. CDR3 nucleotides: TGTGCCACCAGTGGAGAAGGGGCGGGAGGGCCCCTCTACTACAATGAGCAGTTCTTC. Encoded protein: CATSGEGAGGPLYYNEQFF.

At least ten counts were recorded for this clonotype. The chain employs TRBV28 and TRBJ2-4, with TRBD2 identical over 10 bases. Germline trimming cut 6 bases from V and 4 bases from J; bases unmatched to any gene: 12. Germline CDR1 is MDHEN and CDR2 is SYDVKM. CDR3 length: 17 amino acids. The CDR3 loop is CASSGDVWTSGKNIQYF. In DNA form, the CDR3 reads TGTGCCAGCAGCGGTGACGTTTGGACTAGCGGTAAAAACATTCAGTACTTC.

There are many counts of this clonotype. The rearrangement links TRBV5-1 to TRBJ2-2; the D is unclear. V gave up 4 bases and J gave up 4 bases, with 11 bases separating them. The CDR3 contains 14 residues. Per germline, CDR1 SGHRS and CDR2 YFSETQ. Written as DNA, the CDR3 is TGCGCCAGCAGCGGCGTACAGAGCACCGGGGAGCTGTTTTTT. It translates to CASSGVQSTGELFF.

This clonotype was picked up many times. The CDR3 here is CASRQTGGLLNTEAFF. CDR3 in DNA: TGTGCCAGCAGACAGACAGGGGGCCTTCTAAACACTGAAGCTTTCTTT. V usage is TRBV28 and J usage is TRBJ1-1; 10 nucleotides align to TRBD1. The CDR3 is 16 amino acids. The ends lost 6 bases at V and 2 bases at J; junction bases unmatched: 9. Germline loops: CDR1 MDHEN, CDR2 SYDVKM. The whole variable domain, remainder taken from reference TRBV28 and TRBJ1-1, is DVKVTQSSRYLVKRTGEKVFLECVQDMDHENMFWYRQDPGLGLRLIYFSYDVKMKEKGDIPEGYSVSREKKERFSLILESASTNQTSMYLCASRQTGGLLNTEAFFGQGTRLTVV.

This clonotype was picked up many times. The chain carries TRBV7-2 and TRBJ2-2; the D is unclear. V shed 5 bases and J shed 0 bases, with 4 bases lying between them. CDR1 SGHTA and CDR2 FQGNSA come from the germline V gene. This CDR3 contains 13 residues. CDR3 sequence (DNA): TGTGCCAGCAGCCCGACGAACACCGGGGAGCTGTTTTTT. It encodes CASSPTNTGELFF.

This chain connects TRBV12-3 or TRBV12-4 to TRBJ2-1; D could derive from TRBD1 or TRBD2 (5 bases each). V lost 5 bases and J 5 bases, leaving 22 bases between the germline ends. The CDR3 has 17 amino acids. This CDR3 reads CASSPGARDGPNNEQFF. The CDR3 nucleotides read TGTGCCAGCAGTCCCGGGGCTCGGGACGGACCCAACAATGAGCAGTTCTTC.

This clonotype was observed many times. This rearrangement joins TRBV5-1 to TRBJ1-5, with TRBD1 identical over 7 bases. Germline V gene data show CDR1 as SGHRS and CDR2 as YFSETQ. V was clipped by 0 bases and J by 6 bases; unmatched bases: 0. The CDR3 extends over 13 amino acids. DNA for the CDR3: TGCGCCAGCAGCTTGGGACAGGGTCAGCCCCAGCATTTT. Translating gives CASSLGQGQPQHF.

Concerning this clonotype itself: The CDR3 carries no conserved terminal phenylalanine or tryptophan, so it likely arises from a read error. No DNA is shown, since the ends of the CDR3 on it are uncertain; the CDR3 is the one TCRdb lists. The rearrangement joins TRBV25-1 to TRBJ1-3; the table's D call of TRBD1 was not tested on the DNA. Germline V gives CDR1 MGHDK, CDR2 SYGVNS. The CDR3 is made up of 14 amino acids, end residues included. CDR3 sequence reads: CASSESGADRLLVL.

This clonotype occurred many times. The V and J genes are TRBV11-1 and TRBJ2-2; no clear D gene. The CDR3 totals 14 residues. CDR1 and CDR2 (germline): SGHAT, FQDESV (reference sequence). V dropped 5 bases and J dropped 6 bases, with 13 bases sitting between them. The CDR3 here is CASSPPRVSGELFF. CDR3 in DNA: TGTGCCAGCAGCCCCCCTCGGGTCTCCGGGGAGCTGTTTTTT. The full variable domain, its missing parts supplied by reference TRBV11-1 and TRBJ2-2, is EAEVAQSPRYKITEKSQAVAFWCDPISGHATLYWYRQILGQGPELLVQFQDESVVDDSQLPKDRFSAERLKGVDSTLKIQPAELGDSAMYLCASSPPRVSGELFFGEGSRLTVL.

This clonotype was observed at least ten times. This chain links TRBV5-1 with TRBJ2-4; 8 bases are a match to TRBD1. Trimming at V came to 4 bases and at J to 6 bases, leaving 9 bases not matched to a gene. The length of the CDR3 is 15 residues. CDR1 is SGHRS and CDR2 is YFSETQ in the germline V gene. The CDR3 coding sequence is TGCGCCAGCAGCGGGACAGGCTCGATTACAAACATTCAGTACTTC. Protein: CASSGTGSITNIQYF.

This clonotype was seen a few times. The rearrangement links TRBV11-2 to TRBJ2-7, with D possibly matching TRBD2 (6 bases). The CDR3 is 14 amino acids. Trimming pared 7 bases from V and 0 bases from J, leaving 13 bases between. Looked up from germline, CDR1 is SGHAT and CDR2 is FQNNGV. The CDR3 loop is CASTAAGSSYEQYF. As DNA, the CDR3 is TGTGCCAGCACCGCCGCGGGGAGCTCCTACGAGCAGTACTTC.

The chain uses TRBV11-2 and TRBJ2-1; 9 positions match TRBD2. The CDR3 extends over 18 amino acids. CDR1 is SGHAT and CDR2 is FQNNGV in the germline V gene. The V gene end was trimmed by 5 bases and the J gene end by 4 bases; junction bases not matched to a gene: 15. CDR3 residues: CASSPHLPSGRRYNEQFF. Here the CDR3 DNA reads TGTGCCAGCAGCCCCCACCTACCCAGCGGGAGGCGGTACAATGAGCAGTTCTTC.

This clonotype came up a few times. The chain is built from TRBV7-9 and TRBJ2-3; 10 bases align to TRBD2. There are 16 residues in the CDR3. Per the germline V gene, CDR1 is SEHNR and CDR2 is FQNEAQ (reference sequence). Trimming at V came to 6 bases and at J to 2 bases, leaving 8 bases not matched to a gene. The CDR3 reads CASRVPGLAFTDTQYF. The CDR3 DNA reads as TGTGCCAGCAGGGTGCCGGGACTAGCGTTCACAGATACGCAGTATTTT.

This clonotype was observed many times. This chain links TRBV28 with TRBJ2-4; unclear D gene. The CDR3 covers 10 residues. From germline, CDR1 is MDHEN and CDR2 SYDVKM. Trimming stripped 6 bases from V and 5 bases from J, with 2 bases between. The CDR3 sequence: CASRENIQYF. The DNA for the CDR3 is TGTGCCAGCAGGGAAAACATTCAGTACTTC. The variable domain in full, with the rest retrieved from reference TRBV28 and TRBJ2-4, is DVKVTQSSRYLVKRTGEKVFLECVQDMDHENMFWYRQDPGLGLRLIYFSYDVKMKEKGDIPEGYSVSREKKERFSLILESASTNQTSMYLCASRENIQYFGAGTRLSVL.